Sequencing of this T cell receptor beta chain was carried out in a study of blood T cell repertoires in COVID-19. Study as a whole: In each case, the material was cDNA or gDNA derived from T cells, B-cell-depleted T cells, or PBMCs.

In the study's own analysis: Amplification from reference gene primers served as the basis for estimated nucleated cell counts. This table comes from immunoSEQ multiplex PCR, and its TCRdb copy is limited to in-frame clones, with some not included. D and trimming were read from the DNA, whereas the V and J calls and clone size are those reported in that table. The table has over 85,000 clones, around 73% seen once. The CDR3 consists of 15 residues. Germline loops: CDR1 SGHDT, CDR2 YYEEEE. V lost 1 base, J lost 0 bases, and 7 bases lay in between. The source material was peripheral blood. The clonotype was recovered from a man aged 55 to 70 with active or convalescent COVID-19. The rearrangement uses TRBV5-6 and TRBJ2-2, with TRBD1 as a possible D gene (6 bases). CDR3 DNA: TGTGCCAGCAGCTTGCCAGGGGCGAACACCGGGGAGCTGTTTTTT. As protein: CASSLPGANTGELFF.